This TCR beta chain appears in the sequencing data of a study of OX40 agonist ivuxolimab in advanced cancers. With autoimmune disease history or systemic immunosuppression, patients were excluded. The protocol was immunoSEQ multiplex PCR, while the TCRdb copy is restricted to in-frame clones and leaves out a portion. The sample consists of about 50,000 clones, roughly 90% of them appearing once. The CDR3 runs to 17 residues. V lost 1 base and J 6 bases, leaving 21 bases between the germline ends. CDR1 is SEHNR, CDR2 FQNEAQ, per germline (reference sequence). The specimen was CD4+ or CD8+ T cells sorted from blood, collected in a trial of the OX40 agonist ivuxolimab. The TCR originated in an adult with an advanced solid tumor such as melanoma, head and neck, liver or kidney cancer. The J gene is TRBJ1-2, the V gene TRBV7-9; maybe TRBD1 (5 bases). The CDR3 bases are TGTGCCAGCAGCTTAGGGTACGGGGGAGGTAGTTCGGATGGCTACACCTTC. It translates to CASSLGYGGGSSDGYTF. Full variable domain (missing parts from reference TRBV7-9 and TRBJ1-2): DTGVSQNPRHKITKRGQNVTFRCDPISEHNRLYWYRQTLGQGPEFLTYFQNEAQLEKSRLLSDRFSAERPKGSFSTLEIQRTEQGDSAMYLCASSLGYGGGSSDGYTFGSGTRLTVV.